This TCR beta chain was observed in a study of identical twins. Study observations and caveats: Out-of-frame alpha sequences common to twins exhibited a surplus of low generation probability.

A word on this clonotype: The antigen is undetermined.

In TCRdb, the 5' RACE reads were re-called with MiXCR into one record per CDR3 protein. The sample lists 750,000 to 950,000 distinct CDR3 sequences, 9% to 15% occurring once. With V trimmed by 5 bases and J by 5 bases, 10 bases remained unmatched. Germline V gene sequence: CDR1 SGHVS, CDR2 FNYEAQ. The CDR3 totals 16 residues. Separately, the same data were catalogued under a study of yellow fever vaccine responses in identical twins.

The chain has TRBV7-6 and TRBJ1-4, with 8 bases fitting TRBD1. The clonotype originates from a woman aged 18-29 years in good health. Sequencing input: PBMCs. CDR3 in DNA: TGTGCCAGCAGCCCGACAGGGGAAAGAACCAATGAAAAACTGTTTTTT. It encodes CASSPTGERTNEKLFF.